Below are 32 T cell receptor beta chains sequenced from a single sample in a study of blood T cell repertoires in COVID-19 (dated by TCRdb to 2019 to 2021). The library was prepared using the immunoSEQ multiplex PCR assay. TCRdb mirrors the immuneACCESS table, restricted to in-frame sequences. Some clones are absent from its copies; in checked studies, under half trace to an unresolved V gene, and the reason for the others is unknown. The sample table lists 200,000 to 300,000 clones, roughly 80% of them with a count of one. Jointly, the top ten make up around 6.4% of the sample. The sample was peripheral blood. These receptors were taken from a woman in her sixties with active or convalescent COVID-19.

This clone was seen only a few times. CDR3 nucleotides: TGTGCCAGCGGGCGGGGACCGAACACTGAAGCTTTCTTT. Its translation: CASGRGPNTEAFF. The J gene is TRBJ1-1, the V gene TRBV3-1 (or the pseudogene TRBV3-2); weak D call: TRBD1 (5 bases). This CDR3 comprises 13 residues. Trimming cost V 8 bases and J 1 base, with 11 bases left between them. Germline V lookup: CDR1 LGHDT, CDR2 YNNKEL (reference sequence).

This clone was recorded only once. CDR3 residues: CASSPGTPNLADTEAFF. CDR3 coding DNA: TGTGCCAGCTCACCTGGGACACCCAATTTGGCGGACACTGAAGCTTTCTTT. This sequence joins TRBV18 and TRBJ1-1; a possible D gene is TRBD1 (6 bases). V lost 3 bases and J 3 bases, leaving 20 bases between the germline ends. The CDR3 is 17 residues long. CDR1 and CDR2 (germline): KGHSH, LQKENI.

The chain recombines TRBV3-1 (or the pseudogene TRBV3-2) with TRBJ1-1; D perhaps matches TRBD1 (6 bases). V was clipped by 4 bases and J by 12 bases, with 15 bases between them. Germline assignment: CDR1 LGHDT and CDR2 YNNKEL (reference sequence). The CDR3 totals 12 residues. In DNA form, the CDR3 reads TGTGCCAGCAGCCCGATAGAGGGGGGGACTTTCTTT. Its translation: CASSPIEGGTFF.

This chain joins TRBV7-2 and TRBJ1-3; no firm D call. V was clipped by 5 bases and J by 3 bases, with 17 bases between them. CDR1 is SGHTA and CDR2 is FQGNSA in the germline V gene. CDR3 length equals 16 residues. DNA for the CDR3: TGTGCCAGCAGCCTGGGAGCAGCGGATTTTGGAAACACCATATATTTT. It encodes CASSLGAADFGNTIYF.

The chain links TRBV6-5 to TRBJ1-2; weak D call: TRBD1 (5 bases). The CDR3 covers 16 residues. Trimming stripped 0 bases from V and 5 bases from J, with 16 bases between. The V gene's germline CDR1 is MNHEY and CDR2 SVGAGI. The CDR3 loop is CASSYSRDGGGYGYTF. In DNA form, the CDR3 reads TGTGCCAGCAGTTACTCGAGGGACGGAGGAGGGTATGGCTACACCTTC.

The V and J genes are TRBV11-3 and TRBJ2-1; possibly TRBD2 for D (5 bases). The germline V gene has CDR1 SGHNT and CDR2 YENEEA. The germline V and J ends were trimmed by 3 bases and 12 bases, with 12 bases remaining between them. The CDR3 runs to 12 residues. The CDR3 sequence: CASSLGFRGQFF. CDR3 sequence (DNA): TGTGCCAGCAGCTTGGGGTTTCGGGGGCAGTTCTTC. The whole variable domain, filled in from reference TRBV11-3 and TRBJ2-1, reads EAGVVQSPRYKIIEKKQPVAFWCNPISGHNTLYWYLQNLGQGPELLIRYENEEAVDDSQLPKDRFSAERLKGVDSTLKIQPAELGDSAVYLCASSLGFRGQFFGPGTRLTVL.

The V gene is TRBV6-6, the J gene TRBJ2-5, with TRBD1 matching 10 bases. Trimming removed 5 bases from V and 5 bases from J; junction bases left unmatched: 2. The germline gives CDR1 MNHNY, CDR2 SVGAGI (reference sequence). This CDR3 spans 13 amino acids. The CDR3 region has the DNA TGTGCCAGCAGTGGACAGGGGGGTGAGACCCAGTACTTC. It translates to CASSGQGGETQYF.

The CDR3 loop reads CASSFTGEQPQHF. The CDR3 nucleotides are TGTGCCAGCAGTTTTACAGGGGAGCAGCCCCAGCATTTT. The rearrangement uses TRBV27 and TRBJ1-5; 7 nucleotides align to TRBD1. CDR1 is MNHEY and CDR2 is SMNVEV in the germline V gene (reference sequence). After removal of 3 bases from V and 7 bases from J, the junction contained 3 bases not matched to a gene. The CDR3 runs to 13 residues.

The CDR3 DNA follows: TGTGCCAGCAGGACCCCCTCGGGGGGGGCGGTAGCTTTCTTT. Its protein is CASRTPSGGAVAFF. V usage is TRBV6-5 and J usage is TRBJ1-1; D is possibly TRBD1 (6 bases). CDR3 length: 14 amino acids. The V end was cut by 6 bases, the J end by 10 bases, with 21 bases between. Germline CDR1 and CDR2: MNHEY and SVGAGI.

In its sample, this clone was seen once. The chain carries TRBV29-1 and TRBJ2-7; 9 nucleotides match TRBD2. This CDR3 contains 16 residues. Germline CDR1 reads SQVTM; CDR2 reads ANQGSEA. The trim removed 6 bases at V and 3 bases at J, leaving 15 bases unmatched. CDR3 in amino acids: CSVSLGPSGTNYEQYF. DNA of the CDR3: TGCAGCGTCTCTCTGGGGCCTAGCGGGACCAACTACGAGCAGTACTTC.

The CDR3 sequence is CASSLLGNQPQHF. DNA for the CDR3: TGTGCCAGCAGCTTATTAGGCAATCAGCCCCAGCATTTT. The J gene is TRBJ1-5, the V gene TRBV5-5; no clear D. Trimming took 2 bases from V and 2 from J, leaving 5 bases between them. Germline V gives CDR1 SGHKS, CDR2 YYEKEE (reference sequence). The CDR3 contains 13 residues. Full variable domain (rest looked up from reference TRBV5-5 and TRBJ1-5): DAGVTQSPTHLIKTRGQQVTLRCSPISGHKSVSWYQQVLGQGPQFIFQYYEKEERGRGNFPDRFSARQFPNYSSELNVNALLLGDSALYLCASSLLGNQPQHFGDGTRLSIL.

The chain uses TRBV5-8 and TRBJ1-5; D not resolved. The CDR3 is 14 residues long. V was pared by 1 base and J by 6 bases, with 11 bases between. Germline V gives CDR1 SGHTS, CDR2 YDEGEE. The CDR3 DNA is TGTGCCAGCAGCTTGACGTTGGGAGGTCAGCCCCAGCATTTT. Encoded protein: CASSLTLGGQPQHF.

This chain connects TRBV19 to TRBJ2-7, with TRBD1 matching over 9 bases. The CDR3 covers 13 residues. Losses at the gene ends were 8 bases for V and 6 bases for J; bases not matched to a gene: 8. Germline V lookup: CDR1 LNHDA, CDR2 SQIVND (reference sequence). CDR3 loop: CASGDRAWGEQYF. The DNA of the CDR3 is TGTGCCAGTGGGGACAGGGCATGGGGCGAGCAGTACTTC.

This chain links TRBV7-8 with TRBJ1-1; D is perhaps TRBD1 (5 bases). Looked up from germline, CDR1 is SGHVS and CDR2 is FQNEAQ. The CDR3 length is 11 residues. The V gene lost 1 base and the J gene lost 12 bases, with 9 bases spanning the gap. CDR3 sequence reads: CASSLGGSSFF. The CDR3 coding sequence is TGTGCCAGCAGCTTAGGGGGCAGCTCTTTCTTT.

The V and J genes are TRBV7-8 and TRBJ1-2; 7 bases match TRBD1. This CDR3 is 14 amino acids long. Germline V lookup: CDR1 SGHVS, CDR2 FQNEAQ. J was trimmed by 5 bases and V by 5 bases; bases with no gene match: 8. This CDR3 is CASSPGTEFYGYTF. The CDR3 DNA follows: TGTGCCAGCAGCCCCGGGACAGAATTTTATGGCTACACCTTC.

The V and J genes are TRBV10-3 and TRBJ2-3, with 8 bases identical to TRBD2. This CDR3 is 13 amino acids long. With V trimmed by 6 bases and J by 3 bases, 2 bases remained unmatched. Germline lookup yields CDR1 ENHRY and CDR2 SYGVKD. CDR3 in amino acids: CAIRVAGTDTQYF. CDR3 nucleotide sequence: TGTGCCATCAGGGTAGCGGGGACAGATACGCAGTATTTT.

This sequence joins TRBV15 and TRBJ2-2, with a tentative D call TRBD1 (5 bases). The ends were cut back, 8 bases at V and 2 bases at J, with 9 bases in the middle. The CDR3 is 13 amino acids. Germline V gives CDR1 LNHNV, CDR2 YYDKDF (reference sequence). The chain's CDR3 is CATLDRNTGELFF. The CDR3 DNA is TGTGCCACCCTTGACAGAAACACCGGGGAGCTGTTTTTT.

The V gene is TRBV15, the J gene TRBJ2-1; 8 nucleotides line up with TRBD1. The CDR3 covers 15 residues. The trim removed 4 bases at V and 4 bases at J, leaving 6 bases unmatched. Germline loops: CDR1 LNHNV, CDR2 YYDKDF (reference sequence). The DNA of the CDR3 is TGTGCCACCAGCATCCAGGGGGCTAGGTACAATGAGCAGTTCTTC. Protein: CATSIQGARYNEQFF.

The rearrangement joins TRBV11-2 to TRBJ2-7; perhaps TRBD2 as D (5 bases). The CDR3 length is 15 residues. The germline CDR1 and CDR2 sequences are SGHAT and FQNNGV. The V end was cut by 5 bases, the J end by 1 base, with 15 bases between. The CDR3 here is CASSRISGSSYEQYF. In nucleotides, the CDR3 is TGTGCCAGCAGCCGAATCAGCGGCAGTTCCTACGAGCAGTACTTC. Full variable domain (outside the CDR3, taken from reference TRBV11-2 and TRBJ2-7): EAGVAQSPRYKIIEKRQSVAFWCNPISGHATLYWYQQILGQGPKLLIQFQNNGVVDDSQLPKDRFSAERLKGVDSTLKIQPAKLEDSAVYLCASSRISGSSYEQYFGPGTRLTVT.

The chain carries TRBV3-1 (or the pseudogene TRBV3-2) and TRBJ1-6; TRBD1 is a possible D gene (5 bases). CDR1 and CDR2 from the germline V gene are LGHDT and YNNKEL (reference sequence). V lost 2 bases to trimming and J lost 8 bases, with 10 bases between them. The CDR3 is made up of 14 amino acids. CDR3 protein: CASSQRGTDSPLHF. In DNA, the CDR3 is TGTGCCAGCAGCCAAAGGGGCACGGATTCACCCCTCCACTTT.

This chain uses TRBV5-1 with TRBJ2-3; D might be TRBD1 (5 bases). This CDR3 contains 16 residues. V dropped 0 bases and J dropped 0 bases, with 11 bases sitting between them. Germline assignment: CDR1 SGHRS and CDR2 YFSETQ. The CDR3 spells CASSLARQGSTDTQYF. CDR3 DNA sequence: TGCGCCAGCAGCTTGGCCCGGCAGGGTAGCACAGATACGCAGTATTTT.

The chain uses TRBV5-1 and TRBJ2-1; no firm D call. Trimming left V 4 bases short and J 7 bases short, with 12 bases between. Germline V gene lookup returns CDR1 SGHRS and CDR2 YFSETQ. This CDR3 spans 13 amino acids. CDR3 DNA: TGCGCCAGCAGCACCCTTCTAGGAAATGAGCAGTTCTTC. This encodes CASSTLLGNEQFF.

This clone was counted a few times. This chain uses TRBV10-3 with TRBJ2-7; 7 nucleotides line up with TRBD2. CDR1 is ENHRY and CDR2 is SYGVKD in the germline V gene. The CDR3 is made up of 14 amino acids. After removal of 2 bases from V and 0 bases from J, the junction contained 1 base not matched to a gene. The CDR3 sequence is CAISERGDSYEQYF. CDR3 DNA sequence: TGTGCCATCAGTGAGCGGGGGGACTCCTACGAGCAGTACTTC.

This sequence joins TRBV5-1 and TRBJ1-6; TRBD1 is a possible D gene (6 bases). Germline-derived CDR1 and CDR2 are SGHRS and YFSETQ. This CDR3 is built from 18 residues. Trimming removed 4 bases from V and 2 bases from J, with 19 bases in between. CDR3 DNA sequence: TGCGCCAGCAGCGAAACGGGTGGGGGCCTTACCTATAATTCACCCCTCCACTTT. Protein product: CASSETGGGLTYNSPLHF. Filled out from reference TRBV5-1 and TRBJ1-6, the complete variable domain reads KAGVTQTPRYLIKTRGQQVTLSCSPISGHRSVSWYQQTPGQGLQFLFEYFSETQRNKGNFPGRFSGRQFSNSRSEMNVSTLELGDSALYLCASSETGGGLTYNSPLHFGNGTRLTVT.

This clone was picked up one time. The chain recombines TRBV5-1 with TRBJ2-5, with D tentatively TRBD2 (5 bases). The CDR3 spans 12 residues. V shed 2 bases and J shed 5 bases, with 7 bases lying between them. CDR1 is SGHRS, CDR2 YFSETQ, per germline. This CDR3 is CASSLAAETQYF. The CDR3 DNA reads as TGCGCCAGCAGCTTAGCGGCGGAGACCCAGTACTTC.

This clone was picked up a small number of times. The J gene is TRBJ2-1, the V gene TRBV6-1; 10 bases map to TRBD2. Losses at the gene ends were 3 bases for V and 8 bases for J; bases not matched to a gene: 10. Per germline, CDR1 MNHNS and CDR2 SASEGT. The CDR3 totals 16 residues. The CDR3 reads CASSDPSGGALYEQFF. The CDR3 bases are TGTGCCAGCAGTGACCCGAGCGGGGGGGCTCTCTATGAGCAGTTCTTC.

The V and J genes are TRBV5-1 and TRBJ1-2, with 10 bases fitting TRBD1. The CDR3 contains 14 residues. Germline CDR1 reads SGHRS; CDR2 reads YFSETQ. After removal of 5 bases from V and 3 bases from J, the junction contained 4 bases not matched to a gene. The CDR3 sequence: CASRPTGGDYGYTF. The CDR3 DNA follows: TGCGCCAGCAGACCGACAGGGGGCGACTATGGCTACACCTTC.

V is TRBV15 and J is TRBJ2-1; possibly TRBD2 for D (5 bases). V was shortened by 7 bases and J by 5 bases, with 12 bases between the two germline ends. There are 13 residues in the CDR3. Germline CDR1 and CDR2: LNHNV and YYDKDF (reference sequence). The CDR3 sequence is CATKPGSNNEQFF. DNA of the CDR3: TGTGCCACCAAACCGGGGTCCAACAATGAGCAGTTCTTC.

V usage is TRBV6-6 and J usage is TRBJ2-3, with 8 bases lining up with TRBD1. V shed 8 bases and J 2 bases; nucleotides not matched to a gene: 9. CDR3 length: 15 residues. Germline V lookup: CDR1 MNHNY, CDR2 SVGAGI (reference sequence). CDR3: CASGLTGDHTDTQYF. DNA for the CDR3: TGTGCCAGCGGCCTGACAGGGGACCACACAGATACGCAGTATTTT.

The CDR3 reads CASSPGQGGTFTYF. The DNA of the CDR3 is TGTGCCAGCTCACCAGGGCAGGGGGGAACGTTTACGTACTTC. This chain uses TRBV18 with TRBJ2-7; TRBD1 is a possible D gene (7 bases). V gave up 2 bases and J gave up 12 bases, with 20 bases separating them. CDR3 size: 14 residues. Looked up from germline, CDR1 is KGHSH and CDR2 is LQKENI.

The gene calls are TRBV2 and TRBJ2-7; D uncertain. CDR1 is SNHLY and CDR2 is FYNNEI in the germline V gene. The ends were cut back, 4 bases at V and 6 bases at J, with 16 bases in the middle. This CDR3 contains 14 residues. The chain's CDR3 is CASSAERGWIEQYF. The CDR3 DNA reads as TGTGCCAGCAGTGCGGAGAGAGGATGGATCGAGCAGTACTTC.

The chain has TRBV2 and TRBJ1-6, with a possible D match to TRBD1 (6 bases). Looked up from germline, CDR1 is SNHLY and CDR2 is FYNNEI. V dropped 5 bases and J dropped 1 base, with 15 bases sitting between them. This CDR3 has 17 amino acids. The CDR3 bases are TGTGCCAGCAGTCCAAGAGGGGGGGGGTCCTATAATTCACCCCTCCACTTT. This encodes CASSPRGGGSYNSPLHF.